The clone carrying this T cell receptor (beta chain) showed up just once. Its antigen is as yet unknown. The germline V gene encodes CDR1 SGHNT and CDR2 YYREEE (reference sequence). This CDR3 comprises 14 residues. The trim removed 3 bases at V and 11 bases at J, leaving 13 bases unmatched. This sample was taken from a study of cytomegalovirus exposure and HLA in healthy donors. Points from the study as a whole: As a later analysis showed, a missense DCLRE1C variant was linked to trimming of TCR beta V- and J-genes. What was likely a sequencing artifact was a cluster of highly shared sequence variants.

Amplification used 60 Vbeta primers and 13 Jbeta primers. The protocol was immunoSEQ multiplex PCR, while the TCRdb copy is restricted to in-frame clones and leaves out a portion. Of some 170,000 clones in the sample, just over 70% were seen once. The sample was PBMCs. The V and J genes are TRBV5-4 and TRBJ1-1; 7 bases are shared with TRBD1. This TCR came from a man aged 18 to 30 in good health and CMV-seropositive. CDR3 in DNA: TGTGCCAGCAGCTCAAATAGGGGGCCAAGTGCGGCTTTCTTT. Its protein is CASSSNRGPSAAFF.